This paragraph covers one TCR beta chain sequence. The sample is drawn from a study of control samples from healthy donors and cancer patients. Libraries were prepared by immunoSEQ multiplex PCR; TCRdb keeps only in-frame clonotypes and omits some of them. In total, the table holds around 190,000 clones. Trimming pared 4 bases from V and 4 bases from J, leaving 13 bases between. This CDR3 spans 14 amino acids. Germline CDR1 reads MNHEY; CDR2 reads SVGAGI. The sequence derives from a woman in her twenties or thirties in good health. This chain connects TRBV6-5 to TRBJ1-1; D is unclear. Sequencing was performed on blood. The CDR3 loop reads CASSSRHSGTEAFF. Here the CDR3 DNA reads TGTGCCAGCAGTTCACGACATTCGGGCACTGAAGCTTTCTTT.